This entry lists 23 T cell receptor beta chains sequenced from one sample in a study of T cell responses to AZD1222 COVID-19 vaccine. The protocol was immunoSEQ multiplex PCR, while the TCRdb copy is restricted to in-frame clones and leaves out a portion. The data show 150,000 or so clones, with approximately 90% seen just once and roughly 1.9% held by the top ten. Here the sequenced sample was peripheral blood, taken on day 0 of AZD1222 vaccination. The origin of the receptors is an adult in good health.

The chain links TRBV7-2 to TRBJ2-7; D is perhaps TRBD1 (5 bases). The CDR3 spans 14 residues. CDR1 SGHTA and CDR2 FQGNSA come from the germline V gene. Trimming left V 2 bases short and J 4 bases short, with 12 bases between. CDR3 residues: CASSLQGFLYEQYF. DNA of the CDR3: TGTGCCAGCAGCTTACAGGGTTTTTTGTACGAGCAGTACTTC.

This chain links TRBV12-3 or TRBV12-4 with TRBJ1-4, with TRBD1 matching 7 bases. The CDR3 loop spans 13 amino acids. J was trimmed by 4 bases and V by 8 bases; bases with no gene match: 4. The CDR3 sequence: CASCDRVNEKLFF. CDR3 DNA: TGTGCCAGCTGCGACAGGGTTAATGAAAAACTGTTTTTT.

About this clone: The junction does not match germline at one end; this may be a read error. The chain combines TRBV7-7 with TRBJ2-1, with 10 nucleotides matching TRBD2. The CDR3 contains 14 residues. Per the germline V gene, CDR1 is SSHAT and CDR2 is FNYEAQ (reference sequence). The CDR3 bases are TGTGCTAGCAGCGTTAGCGGGAGGTACAATGAGCAGTTCTTC. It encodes CASSVSGRYNEQFF.

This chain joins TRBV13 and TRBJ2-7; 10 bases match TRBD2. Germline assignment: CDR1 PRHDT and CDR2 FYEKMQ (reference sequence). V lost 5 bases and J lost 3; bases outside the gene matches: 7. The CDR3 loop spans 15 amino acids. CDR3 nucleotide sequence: TGTGCCAGCAGCCCTACCGGGACTAGCGTCTACGAGCAGTACTTC. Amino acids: CASSPTGTSVYEQYF.

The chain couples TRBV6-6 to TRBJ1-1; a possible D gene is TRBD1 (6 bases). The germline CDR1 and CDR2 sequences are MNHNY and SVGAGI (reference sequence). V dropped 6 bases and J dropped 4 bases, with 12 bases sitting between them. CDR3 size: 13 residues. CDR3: CASSNTGSTEAFF. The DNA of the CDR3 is TGTGCCAGCAGCAATACAGGGAGCACTGAAGCTTTCTTT.

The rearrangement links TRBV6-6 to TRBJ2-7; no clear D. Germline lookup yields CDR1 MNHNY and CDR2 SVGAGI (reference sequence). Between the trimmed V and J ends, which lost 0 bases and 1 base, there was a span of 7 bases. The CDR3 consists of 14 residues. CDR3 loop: CASSYSELSYEQYF. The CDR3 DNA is TGTGCCAGCAGTTACTCGGAGCTTTCCTACGAGCAGTACTTC.

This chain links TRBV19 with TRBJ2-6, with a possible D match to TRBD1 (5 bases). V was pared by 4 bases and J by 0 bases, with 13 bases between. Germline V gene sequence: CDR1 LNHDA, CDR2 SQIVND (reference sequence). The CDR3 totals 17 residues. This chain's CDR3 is CASSNWGQVSGANVLTF. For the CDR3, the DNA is TGTGCCAGTAGTAACTGGGGCCAAGTCTCTGGGGCCAACGTCCTGACTTTC.

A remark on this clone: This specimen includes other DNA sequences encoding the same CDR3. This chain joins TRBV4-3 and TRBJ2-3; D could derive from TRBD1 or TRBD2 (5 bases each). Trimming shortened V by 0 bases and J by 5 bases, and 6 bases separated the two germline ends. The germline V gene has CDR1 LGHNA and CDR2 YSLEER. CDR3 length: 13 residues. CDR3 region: CASSQERGDTQYF. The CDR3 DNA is TGCGCCAGCAGCCAAGAGAGGGGAGATACGCAGTATTTT.

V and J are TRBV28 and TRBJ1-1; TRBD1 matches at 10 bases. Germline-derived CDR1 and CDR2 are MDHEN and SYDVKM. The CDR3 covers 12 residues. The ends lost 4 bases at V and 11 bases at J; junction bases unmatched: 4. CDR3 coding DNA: TGTGCCAGCAGTTGGACAGGGGGGTCGGCTTTCTTT. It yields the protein CASSWTGGSAFF.

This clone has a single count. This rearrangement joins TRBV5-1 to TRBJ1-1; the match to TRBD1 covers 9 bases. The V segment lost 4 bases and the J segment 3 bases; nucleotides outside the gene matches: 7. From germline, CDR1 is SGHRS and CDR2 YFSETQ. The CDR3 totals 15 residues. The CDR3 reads CASSIETGGDTEAFF. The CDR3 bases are TGCGCCAGCAGCATCGAGACAGGGGGGGACACTGAAGCTTTCTTT.

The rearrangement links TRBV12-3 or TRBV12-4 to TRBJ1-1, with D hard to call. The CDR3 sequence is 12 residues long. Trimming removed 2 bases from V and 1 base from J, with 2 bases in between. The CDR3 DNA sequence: TGTGCCAGCAGTTTAAAGAACACTGAAGCTTTCTTT. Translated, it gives CASSLKNTEAFF.

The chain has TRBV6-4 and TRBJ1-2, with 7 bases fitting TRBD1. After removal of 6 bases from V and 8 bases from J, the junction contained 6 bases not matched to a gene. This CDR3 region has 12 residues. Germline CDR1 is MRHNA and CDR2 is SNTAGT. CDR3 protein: CASSRQGWGYTF. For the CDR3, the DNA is TGTGCCAGCAGCCGACAGGGATGGGGCTACACCTTC.

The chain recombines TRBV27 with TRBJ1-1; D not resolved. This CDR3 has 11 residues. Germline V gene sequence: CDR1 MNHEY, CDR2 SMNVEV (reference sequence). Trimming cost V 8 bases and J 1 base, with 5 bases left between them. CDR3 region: CASARNTEAFF. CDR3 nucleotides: TGTGCCAGCGCCCGGAACACTGAAGCTTTCTTT.

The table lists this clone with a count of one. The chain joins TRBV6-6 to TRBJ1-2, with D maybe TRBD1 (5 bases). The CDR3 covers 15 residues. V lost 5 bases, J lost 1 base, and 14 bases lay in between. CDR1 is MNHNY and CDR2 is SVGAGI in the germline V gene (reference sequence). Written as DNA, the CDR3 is TGTGCCAGCAGTGGAGACGGGGCTGGTAACTATGGCTACACCTTC. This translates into CASSGDGAGNYGYTF.

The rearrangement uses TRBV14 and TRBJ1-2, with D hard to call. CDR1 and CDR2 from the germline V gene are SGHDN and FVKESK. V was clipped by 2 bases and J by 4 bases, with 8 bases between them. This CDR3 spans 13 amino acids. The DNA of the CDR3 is TGTGCCAGCAGCCAATCGGGTGGCTATGGCTACACCTTC. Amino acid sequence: CASSQSGGYGYTF.

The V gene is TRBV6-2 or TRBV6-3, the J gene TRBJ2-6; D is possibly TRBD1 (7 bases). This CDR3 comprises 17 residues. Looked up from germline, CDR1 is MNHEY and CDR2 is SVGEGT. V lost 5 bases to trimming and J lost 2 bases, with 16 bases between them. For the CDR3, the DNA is TGTGCCAGCAGTACCGGGGGACAGATTCCTGGGGCCAACGTCCTGACTTTC. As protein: CASSTGGQIPGANVLTF.

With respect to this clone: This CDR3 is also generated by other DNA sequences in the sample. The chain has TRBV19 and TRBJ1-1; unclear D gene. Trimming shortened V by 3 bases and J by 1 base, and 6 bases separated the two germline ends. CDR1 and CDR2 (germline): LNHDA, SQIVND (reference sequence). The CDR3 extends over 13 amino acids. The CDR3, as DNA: TGTGCCAGTAGTATTTCCCGGAACACTGAAGCTTTCTTT. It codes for CASSISRNTEAFF.

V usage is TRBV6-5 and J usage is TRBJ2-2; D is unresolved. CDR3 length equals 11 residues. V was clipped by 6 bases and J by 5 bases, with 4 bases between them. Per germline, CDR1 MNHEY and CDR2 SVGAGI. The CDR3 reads CASRGTGELFF. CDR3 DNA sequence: TGTGCCAGCAGGGGGACCGGGGAGCTGTTTTTT.

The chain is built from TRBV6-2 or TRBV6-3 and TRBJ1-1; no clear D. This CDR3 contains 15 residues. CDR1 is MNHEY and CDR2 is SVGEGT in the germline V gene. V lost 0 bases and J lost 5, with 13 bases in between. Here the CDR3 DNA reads TGTGCCAGCAGTTACTCCCCCGGGGTAGGTACTGAAGCTTTCTTT. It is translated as CASSYSPGVGTEAFF.

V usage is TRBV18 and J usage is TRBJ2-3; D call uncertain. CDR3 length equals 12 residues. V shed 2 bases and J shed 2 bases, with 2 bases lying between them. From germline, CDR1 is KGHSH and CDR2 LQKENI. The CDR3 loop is CASSPITDTQYF. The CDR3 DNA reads TGTGCCAGCTCACCAATCACAGATACGCAGTATTTT.

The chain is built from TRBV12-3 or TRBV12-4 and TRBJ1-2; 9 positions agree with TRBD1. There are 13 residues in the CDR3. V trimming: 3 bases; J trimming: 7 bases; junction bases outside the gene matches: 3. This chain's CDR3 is CASSFGTGPGYTF. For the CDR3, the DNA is TGTGCCAGCAGTTTCGGGACAGGGCCTGGCTACACCTTC.

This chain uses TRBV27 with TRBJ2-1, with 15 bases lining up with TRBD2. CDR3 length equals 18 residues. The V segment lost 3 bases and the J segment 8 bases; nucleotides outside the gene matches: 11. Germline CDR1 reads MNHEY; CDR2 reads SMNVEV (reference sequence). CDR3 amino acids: CASSFFRTSGRVHDEQFF. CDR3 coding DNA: TGTGCCAGCAGTTTCTTCAGGACTAGCGGGAGGGTTCACGATGAGCAGTTCTTC.

CDR3 region: CASSPGPNYEQYF. The DNA of the CDR3 is TGTGCCAGCAGCCCCGGGCCCAACTACGAGCAGTACTTC. J is TRBJ2-7 and V is TRBV7-3; D unresolved. Germline-derived CDR1 and CDR2 are SGHTA and FQGTGA. The CDR3 length is 13 residues. Between the trimmed V and J ends, which lost 5 bases and 3 bases, there was a span of 11 bases.